The 27 T cell receptor beta chains below all came from one sample that was sequenced in a study of cytomegalovirus exposure and HLA in healthy donors. This table comes from immunoSEQ multiplex PCR, and its TCRdb copy is limited to in-frame clones, with some not included. The sample includes 150,000 to 200,000 clones, more than 65% of them seen just once. Sequenced sample: PBMCs. Source of these receptors: a woman aged 25 to 39 in good health and CMV-seropositive.

About this clone itself: Different DNA sequences within this sample yield the same CDR3. V and J are TRBV28 and TRBJ1-5; a weak D match, TRBD1 (6 bases). Trimming cost V 5 bases and J 6 bases, with 8 bases left between them. The CDR3 spans 12 residues. The germline V gene has CDR1 MDHEN and CDR2 SYDVKM. The CDR3 protein is CASSLRGQPQHF. The CDR3 DNA is TGTGCCAGCAGTCTCAGGGGTCAGCCCCAGCATTTT. The full variable domain, its missing parts supplied by reference TRBV28 and TRBJ1-5, is DVKVTQSSRYLVKRTGEKVFLECVQDMDHENMFWYRQDPGLGLRLIYFSYDVKMKEKGDIPEGYSVSREKKERFSLILESASTNQTSMYLCASSLRGQPQHFGDGTRLSIL.

This sequence joins TRBV5-1 and TRBJ1-1; D is unresolved. Germline CDR1 and CDR2: SGHRS and YFSETQ. CDR3 length equals 14 residues. V lost 1 base, J lost 1 base, and 8 bases lay in between. CDR3: CASSLSPRNTEAFF. DNA for the CDR3: TGCGCCAGCAGCTTGAGCCCGCGGAACACTGAAGCTTTCTTT.

This clone was seen once. The CDR3 region is CASSLGTSLYEQYF. In DNA, the CDR3 is TGCGCCAGCAGCTTGGGGACTTCATTATACGAGCAGTACTTC. This chain joins TRBV5-1 and TRBJ2-7, with a weak D call TRBD2 (5 bases). This CDR3 is 14 amino acids long. The V and J ends lost 0 bases and 4 bases respectively, with 11 bases between them. Germline V gene lookup returns CDR1 SGHRS and CDR2 YFSETQ.

The V and J genes are TRBV6-1 and TRBJ1-1, with 7 bases lining up with TRBD1. The germline V gene has CDR1 MNHNS and CDR2 SASEGT. J gave up 8 bases and V 6 bases, and 3 bases lay outside the gene matches. CDR3 length: 11 amino acids. The CDR3 region has the DNA TGTGCCAGCAGGCAAGGGGGCGAAGCTTTCTTT. This encodes CASRQGGEAFF.

The rearrangement links TRBV10-3 to TRBJ1-5, with TRBD1 as a possible D gene (5 bases). CDR3 length equals 20 residues. Germline V lookup: CDR1 ENHRY, CDR2 SYGVKD. V was trimmed by 2 bases and J by 2 bases, leaving 25 bases between them. The CDR3, as DNA: TGTGCCATCAGTGAGAGGGGCCCTGGAGGGCGGAAAGAGGGCAATCAGCCCCAGCATTTT. It is translated as CAISERGPGGRKEGNQPQHF.

This sequence joins TRBV4-2 and TRBJ2-3, with TRBD1 identical over 8 bases. The CDR3 is made up of 15 amino acids. V shed 2 bases and J 7 bases; nucleotides not matched to a gene: 8. Per the germline V gene, CDR1 is LGHNA and CDR2 is YNFKEQ. CDR3 sequence (DNA): TGTGCCAGCAGCCAATCCGGACAGGGCGGGAATACGCAGTATTTT. It is translated as CASSQSGQGGNTQYF.

This chain connects TRBV30 to TRBJ2-1; TRBD2 agrees at 9 bases. The CDR3 is made up of 17 amino acids. Germline CDR1 GTSNPN, CDR2 SVGIG (reference sequence). With V trimmed by 4 bases and J by 1 base, 11 bases remained unmatched. CDR3 sequence reads: CAWIGGSGSVSYNEQFF. DNA for the CDR3: TGTGCCTGGATCGGCGGTAGCGGGAGTGTGTCCTACAATGAGCAGTTCTTC. Combining the CDR3 with reference TRBV30 and TRBJ2-1 gives the whole variable domain SQTIHQWPATLVQPVGSPLSLECTVEGTSNPNLYWYRQAAGRGLQLLFYSVGIGQISSEVPQNLSASRPQDRQFILSSKKLLLSDSGFYLCAWIGGSGSVSYNEQFFGPGTRLTVL.

This sequence joins TRBV19 and TRBJ1-1, with a tentative D call TRBD1 (5 bases). Germline V gene sequence: CDR1 LNHDA, CDR2 SQIVND (reference sequence). The CDR3 is 15 residues long. The ends were cut back, 2 bases at V and 1 base at J, with 11 bases in the middle. CDR3 DNA: TGTGCCAGTAGTATATTCAGGGATGGGAACACTGAAGCTTTCTTT. This translates into CASSIFRDGNTEAFF.

This chain links TRBV10-3 with TRBJ2-3, with D possibly TRBD2 on 5 matching bases. CDR3 size: 13 residues. Deletions cut 6 bases from V and 5 bases from J, with 12 bases between. Per the germline V gene, CDR1 is ENHRY and CDR2 is SYGVKD. The CDR3 loop is CAIRTSEEDTQYF. The CDR3 DNA is TGTGCCATCAGGACATCGGAGGAAGATACGCAGTATTTT.

This clone was observed a handful of times. The genes are TRBV6-1 and TRBJ2-5, with no clear D. V lost 5 bases and J 2 bases, leaving 9 bases between the germline ends. The CDR3 extends over 13 amino acids. Germline V gene lookup returns CDR1 MNHNS and CDR2 SASEGT. The CDR3 spells CASSPLGQETQYF. The DNA for the CDR3 is TGTGCCAGCAGTCCCCTAGGTCAAGAGACCCAGTACTTC.

The V gene is TRBV7-8, the J gene TRBJ2-7, with 14 bases aligning to TRBD2. The junction had 5 bases not matched to a gene; V was cut back by 5 bases and J by 5 bases. The V gene's germline CDR1 is SGHVS and CDR2 FQNEAQ. CDR3 length: 15 residues. CDR3 in DNA: TGTGCCAGCAGCCCCGGGACTAGCGGGAGAAACGAGCAGTACTTC. Translated: CASSPGTSGRNEQYF.

This clone has a single count. This chain uses TRBV2 with TRBJ1-4; D remains ambiguous. Trimming took off 4 bases at V and 0 bases at J, with 12 bases between the two ends. The CDR3 is made up of 16 amino acids. Germline values: CDR1 SNHLY, CDR2 FYNNEI. CDR3 region: CASSAGQRATNEKLFF. In nucleotides, the CDR3 is TGTGCCAGCAGTGCTGGTCAGCGGGCAACTAATGAAAAACTGTTTTTT.

This chain links TRBV19 with TRBJ2-2; the D is unclear. In germline, CDR1 is LNHDA, CDR2 SQIVND (reference sequence). V was trimmed by 9 bases and J by 5 bases, leaving 10 bases between them. This CDR3 has 12 residues. The CDR3 nucleotides read TGTGCCAGCTCCTACCTTACCGGGGAGCTGTTTTTT. Translating gives CASSYLTGELFF.

The J gene is TRBJ2-7, the V gene TRBV5-6; maybe TRBD1 (6 bases). The CDR3 has 14 amino acids. The germline V and J ends were trimmed by 0 bases and 4 bases, with 11 bases remaining between them. Germline CDR1 reads SGHDT; CDR2 reads YYEEEE. This CDR3 is CASSLDSGQYEQYF. CDR3 in DNA: TGTGCCAGCAGCTTGGATTCTGGACAGTACGAGCAGTACTTC.

Comments on this clone: The junction and the germline gene differ at one end; a read error may be behind it. CDR3 amino acids: CAWSGYRETVF. The DNA of the CDR3 is TGTGCCTGGAGTGGATACCGGGAGACAGTCTTC. The chain is built from TRBV30 and TRBJ2-1; perhaps TRBD2 as D (6 bases). Germline-derived CDR1 and CDR2 are GTSNPN and SVGIG (reference sequence). CDR3 length equals 11 residues. Based on the CDR3 plus reference TRBV30 and TRBJ2-1, the full variable domain is SQTIHQWPATLVQPVGSPLSLECTVEGTSNPNLYWYRQAAGRGLQLLFYSVGIGQISSEVPQNLSASRPQDRQFILSSKKLLLSDSGFYLCAWSGYRETVFGPGTRLTVL.

The chain uses TRBV30 and TRBJ1-4; TRBD1 might be the D (5 bases). The CDR3 consists of 13 residues. Germline values: CDR1 GTSNPN, CDR2 SVGIG (reference sequence). Between the trimmed V and J ends, which lost 3 bases and 7 bases, there was a span of 12 bases. CDR3 in amino acids: CAWRWRGGEKLFF. In nucleotides, the CDR3 is TGTGCCTGGAGGTGGAGGGGTGGTGAAAAACTGTTTTTT.

Concerning this clone itself: At one boundary the junction diverges from the germline segment, which might be a read error. The genes are TRBV7-7 and TRBJ2-1; 8 nucleotides align to TRBD1. The germline gives CDR1 SSHAT, CDR2 FNYEAQ (reference sequence). The CDR3 loop spans 13 amino acids. In nucleotides, the CDR3 is TGTGCTAGCAGCTCCGACAGGGGAGATGAGCAGTTCTTC. As protein: CASSSDRGDEQFF.

As to this clone: Other DNA sequences in the sample encode the same CDR3. This CDR3 reads CASSLDPGDYEQYF. The DNA for the CDR3 is TGTGCCAGCAGCTTAGACCCCGGGGACTACGAGCAGTACTTC. The chain has TRBV11-2 and TRBJ2-7; tentative D call: TRBD2 (5 bases). Trimming shortened V by 0 bases and J by 3 bases, and 9 bases separated the two germline ends. CDR1 is SGHAT, CDR2 FQNNGV, per germline. CDR3 length: 14 amino acids.

The chain recombines TRBV6-5 with TRBJ2-7; TRBD1 might be the D (6 bases). CDR3 length: 15 residues. Trimming took 6 bases from V and 7 from J, leaving 22 bases between them. CDR1 and CDR2 from the germline V gene are MNHEY and SVGAGI. CDR3 in DNA: TGTGCCAGCAGCACGATGGACAGTGGCCCGGGGGAGCAGTACTTC. Its protein product is CASSTMDSGPGEQYF.

CDR3 nucleotides: TGTGCCAGCAGCTTCCAGGGCTTGGAGACCCAGTACTTC. Its translation: CASSFQGLETQYF. J is TRBJ2-5 and V is TRBV5-4; D is perhaps TRBD1 (5 bases). Trimming removed 2 bases at V and 5 bases at J, with 10 bases between. Germline assignment: CDR1 SGHNT and CDR2 YYREEE (reference sequence). The CDR3 sequence is 13 residues long.

This chain joins TRBV6-1 and TRBJ2-7, with D perhaps TRBD1 (6 bases). V shed 5 bases and J shed 5 bases, with 13 bases lying between them. Germline CDR1 MNHNS, CDR2 SASEGT. The CDR3 totals 13 residues. CDR3 residues: CASSLSGADEQYF. Written as DNA, the CDR3 is TGTGCCAGCAGTCTCTCAGGGGCGGACGAGCAGTACTTC.

V gene TRBV28 combines with J gene TRBJ1-1, with no clear D. The CDR3 has 15 amino acids. Germline CDR1 and CDR2: MDHEN and SYDVKM. Trimming took 1 base from V and 0 from J, leaving 9 bases between them. CDR3 amino acids: CASSLSPGMNTEAFF. In DNA form, the CDR3 reads TGTGCCAGCAGTTTATCGCCGGGAATGAACACTGAAGCTTTCTTT.

V is TRBV29-1 and J is TRBJ1-3; D is undetermined. The germline V gene has CDR1 SQVTM and CDR2 ANQGSEA. This CDR3 region has 13 residues. The V end lost 3 bases, the J end lost 0 bases, and 6 bases lay between the germline ends. This CDR3 reads CSVEESSGNTIYF. In DNA form, the CDR3 reads TGCAGCGTTGAGGAGAGCTCTGGAAACACCATATATTTT. Combining the CDR3 with reference TRBV29-1 and TRBJ1-3 gives the whole variable domain SAVISQKPSRDICQRGTSLTIQCQVDSQVTMMFWYRQQPGQSLTLIATANQGSEATYESGFVIDKFPISRPNLTFSTLTVSNMSPEDSSIYLCSVEESSGNTIYFGEGSWLTVV.

The V and J genes are TRBV9 and TRBJ1-2, with TRBD1 matching 8 bases. The CDR3 runs to 18 residues. Germline CDR1 is SGDLS and CDR2 is YYNGEE. Trimming took 2 bases from V and 4 from J; bases not matched to a gene: 16. CDR3 protein: CASSVDFPGQEFAYGYTF. The CDR3 DNA reads TGTGCCAGCAGCGTGGACTTCCCGGGACAGGAGTTCGCCTATGGCTACACCTTC.

The CDR3 loop is CASSLGQSGYGYTF. CDR3 bases: TGTGCCAGCTCCCTAGGACAGTCGGGCTATGGCTACACCTTC. V and J are TRBV28 and TRBJ1-2, with D perhaps TRBD1 (6 bases). Trimming stripped 8 bases from V and 4 bases from J, with 17 bases between. The CDR3 has 14 residues. Looked up from germline, CDR1 is MDHEN and CDR2 is SYDVKM.

This clone was counted a single time. CDR3 region: CSVEEADSEGYTF. The DNA for the CDR3 is TGCAGCGTTGAAGAAGCGGACAGTGAAGGCTACACCTTC. The gene calls are TRBV29-1 and TRBJ1-2; possible D gene TRBD1, 6 bases. Germline CDR1 SQVTM, CDR2 ANQGSEA. Trimming removed 0 bases at V and 8 bases at J, with 13 bases between. The CDR3 is 13 residues long.

This rearrangement joins TRBV6-1 to TRBJ2-2, with 7 bases fitting TRBD2. Germline CDR1 is MNHNS and CDR2 is SASEGT. The CDR3 has 15 residues. Trimming removed 5 bases from V and 1 base from J; junction bases left unmatched: 4. The CDR3 protein is CASSPSGLNTGELFF. The CDR3 DNA follows: TGTGCCAGCAGTCCTAGCGGCTTGAACACCGGGGAGCTGTTTTTT.